A single sample gave rise to the 29 T cell receptor beta chains below, sequenced in a study of T cell responses to AZD1222 COVID-19 vaccine. Sequencing used immunoSEQ multiplex PCR; TCRdb keeps in-frame clones, though not all of them. The table has about 86,000 clones, roughly nine tenths seen once. The sample was peripheral blood, taken on day 0 of AZD1222 vaccination. The receptors derive from an adult in good health.

The chain links TRBV29-1 to TRBJ2-7; D is unresolved. CDR1 and CDR2 (germline): SQVTM, ANQGSEA. The CDR3 sequence is 10 residues long. V shed 5 bases and J shed 6 bases, with 8 bases lying between them. The CDR3 here is CSVFFGEQYF. CDR3 DNA: TGCAGCGTTTTCTTCGGCGAGCAGTACTTC.

The rearrangement links TRBV27 to TRBJ1-3; no reliable D call. V dropped 2 bases and J dropped 0 bases, with 5 bases sitting between them. Germline-derived CDR1 and CDR2 are MNHEY and SMNVEV (reference sequence). This CDR3 contains 14 residues. The CDR3 DNA is TGTGCCAGCAGTTTACTGGGCTCTGGAAACACCATATATTTT. It translates to CASSLLGSGNTIYF.

The V and J genes are TRBV28 and TRBJ2-1; 9 nucleotides line up with TRBD2. Germline V lookup: CDR1 MDHEN, CDR2 SYDVKM. J gave up 8 bases and V 7 bases, and 18 bases lay outside the gene matches. The CDR3 is 17 residues long. CDR3: CASIPIMREGPWDEQFF. As DNA, the CDR3 is TGTGCCAGCATACCAATTATGCGGGAGGGCCCCTGGGATGAGCAGTTCTTC.

The V and J genes are TRBV9 and TRBJ1-2; D remains ambiguous. This CDR3 has 13 residues. The V gene's germline CDR1 is SGDLS and CDR2 YYNGEE. V dropped 0 bases and J dropped 6 bases, with 9 bases sitting between them. This CDR3 is CASSVGSANGYTF. CDR3 nucleotides: TGTGCCAGCAGCGTAGGGAGCGCGAATGGCTACACCTTC. Combining the CDR3 with reference TRBV9 and TRBJ1-2 gives the whole variable domain DSGVTQTPKHLITATGQRVTLRCSPRSGDLSVYWYQQSLDQGLQFLIQYYNGEERAKGNILERFSAQQFPDLHSELNLSSLELGDSALYFCASSVGSANGYTFGSGTRLTVV.

The chain links TRBV2 to TRBJ2-7; D remains unclear. The CDR3 is made up of 12 amino acids. CDR1 and CDR2 (germline): SNHLY, FYNNEI. V was shortened by 7 bases and J by 3 bases, with 10 bases between the two germline ends. CDR3 in amino acids: CASNTEYYEQYF. The CDR3 region has the DNA TGTGCCAGCAACACGGAATACTACGAGCAGTACTTC.

CDR3 coding DNA: TGTGCCATCAGTGGGGGACCGGGACGAGCCTACGAGCAGTACTTC. Its protein is CAISGGPGRAYEQYF. The chain couples TRBV10-3 to TRBJ2-7; either TRBD1 or TRBD2 may fit D (5 bases each). CDR3 length: 15 amino acids. Germline V lookup: CDR1 ENHRY, CDR2 SYGVKD. The germline V and J ends were trimmed by 4 bases and 2 bases, with 15 bases remaining between them.

This chain joins TRBV4-1 and TRBJ1-5; 7 bases are shared with TRBD1. The J segment lost 7 bases and the V segment lost 1 base, leaving 7 bases of the junction unmatched. CDR1 is MGHRA, CDR2 YSYEKL, per germline. The CDR3 runs to 15 residues. The CDR3 protein is CASSQVGTVAQPQHF. Here the CDR3 DNA reads TGCGCCAGCAGCCAAGTCGGGACAGTGGCCCAGCCCCAGCATTTT.

The chain uses TRBV5-4 and TRBJ2-7, with TRBD1 matching 8 bases. The CDR3 is made up of 14 amino acids. The trim removed 5 bases at V and 0 bases at J, leaving 4 bases unmatched. The V gene's germline CDR1 is SGHNT and CDR2 YYREEE (reference sequence). In DNA, the CDR3 is TGTGCCAGCAGTCGGGGACAGGACTCCTACGAGCAGTACTTC. Its protein is CASSRGQDSYEQYF.

V and J are TRBV7-9 and TRBJ2-7, with D perhaps TRBD1 (7 bases). The V end was cut by 1 base, the J end by 3 bases, with 13 bases between. Germline V CDR1 and CDR2: SEHNR, FQNEAQ (reference sequence). CDR3 length equals 15 residues. The CDR3 DNA reads as TGTGCCAGCAGCTTAGGTGGAGGGGGCTACTACGAGCAGTACTTC. It translates to CASSLGGGGYYEQYF.

The V and J genes are TRBV11-2 and TRBJ2-7; TRBD2 matches at 7 bases. The germline V gene has CDR1 SGHAT and CDR2 FQNNGV. CDR3 length equals 13 residues. After removal of 5 bases from V and 2 bases from J, the junction contained 3 bases not matched to a gene. The CDR3 loop is CASSASGTYEQYF. DNA of the CDR3: TGTGCCAGCAGCGCGAGCGGGACCTACGAGCAGTACTTC.

This clone was seen just once. The rearrangement joins TRBV5-4 to TRBJ2-1, with a tentative D call TRBD2 (5 bases). V lost 2 bases and J 3 bases, leaving 15 bases between the germline ends. CDR1 SGHNT and CDR2 YYREEE come from the germline V gene (reference sequence). CDR3 length: 16 residues. CDR3 amino acids: CASSFNGGGYYNEQFF. The DNA for the CDR3 is TGTGCCAGCAGCTTCAACGGTGGCGGGTACTACAATGAGCAGTTCTTC.

The chain links TRBV5-4 to TRBJ2-5, with TRBD1 matching over 11 bases. Germline CDR1 and CDR2: SGHNT and YYREEE (reference sequence). V dropped 4 bases and J dropped 4; count of bases not matched to a gene: 6. The CDR3 covers 15 residues. The CDR3 coding sequence is TGTGCCAGCAGCGGCCGGACAGGGGGCGGAGAGACCCAGTACTTC. It specifies CASSGRTGGGETQYF. Full variable domain (missing parts from reference TRBV5-4 and TRBJ2-5): ETGVTQSPTHLIKTRGQQVTLRCSSQSGHNTVSWYQQALGQGPQFIFQYYREEENGRGNFPPRFSGLQFPNYSSELNVNALELDDSALYLCASSGRTGGGETQYFGPGTRLLVL.

This clone was picked up one time. The chain uses TRBV10-2 and TRBJ1-2; D is unresolved. The V and J ends lost 3 bases and 4 bases respectively, with 15 bases between them. CDR1 is WSHSY, CDR2 SAAADI, per germline. The CDR3 spans 15 residues. The CDR3 protein is CASSDRRPSGYGYTF. As DNA, the CDR3 is TGCGCCAGCAGTGACAGGAGGCCAAGCGGCTATGGCTACACCTTC.

The J gene is TRBJ1-1, the V gene TRBV5-4; weak D call: TRBD1 (6 bases). This CDR3 has 16 residues. The germline V gene encodes CDR1 SGHNT and CDR2 YYREEE (reference sequence). V lost 1 base and J 1 base, leaving 14 bases between the germline ends. CDR3 amino acids: CASSLRLGARNTEAFF. CDR3 bases: TGTGCCAGCAGCTTGAGATTGGGGGCGCGGAACACTGAAGCTTTCTTT.

The genes are TRBV7-9 and TRBJ2-3; 10 nucleotides align to TRBD2. Germline assignment: CDR1 SEHNR and CDR2 FQNEAQ (reference sequence). V was pared by 4 bases and J by 0 bases, with 7 bases of the junction left unmatched. The CDR3 totals 17 residues. CDR3 region: CASSSDTAGGSTDTQYF. For the CDR3, the DNA is TGTGCCAGCAGCTCTGACACAGCGGGAGGGAGCACAGATACGCAGTATTTT.

The CDR3 reads CASSPDRWTEAFF. The CDR3 DNA reads TGTGCCAGTAGCCCGGACAGGTGGACTGAAGCTTTCTTT. The rearrangement links TRBV19 to TRBJ1-1, with TRBD1 matching 7 bases. This CDR3 comprises 13 residues. Trimming removed 6 bases from V and 5 bases from J; junction bases left unmatched: 6. Germline values: CDR1 LNHDA, CDR2 SQIVND (reference sequence). Based on the CDR3 plus reference TRBV19 and TRBJ1-1, the full variable domain is DGGITQSPKYLFRKEGQNVTLSCEQNLNHDAMYWYRQDPGQGLRLIYYSQIVNDFQKGDIAEGYSVSREKKESFPLTVTSAQKNPTAFYLCASSPDRWTEAFFGQGTRLTVV.

V usage is TRBV30 and J usage is TRBJ1-3; D is uncertain. Trimming stripped 1 base from V and 4 bases from J, with 11 bases between. Looked up from germline, CDR1 is GTSNPN and CDR2 is SVGIG (reference sequence). The CDR3 is 14 amino acids. CDR3 sequence (DNA): TGTGCCTGGAGTGCGTTCCTGGCGGGAAACACCATATATTTT. It codes for CAWSAFLAGNTIYF.

The genes are TRBV27 and TRBJ2-7, with D perhaps TRBD1 (6 bases). The CDR3 is made up of 12 amino acids. V was trimmed by 8 bases and J by 2 bases, leaving 10 bases between them. Germline V gene sequence: CDR1 MNHEY, CDR2 SMNVEV (reference sequence). CDR3 loop: CASWDTPYEQYF. The CDR3 bases are TGTGCCAGCTGGGACACCCCCTACGAGCAGTACTTC.

This chain connects TRBV5-1 to TRBJ1-3; D uncertain. The CDR3 loop spans 17 amino acids. Trimming took 4 bases from V and 0 from J, leaving 17 bases between them. The germline V gene has CDR1 SGHRS and CDR2 YFSETQ. DNA for the CDR3: TGCGCCAGCAGCACTCACAGACCCGGGAGCTCTGGAAACACCATATATTTT. Its translation: CASSTHRPGSSGNTIYF.

This rearrangement joins TRBV7-9 to TRBJ2-5, with 9 bases matching TRBD1. V dropped 3 bases and J dropped 4; count of bases not matched to a gene: 15. The CDR3 spans 18 residues. Germline CDR1 is SEHNR and CDR2 is FQNEAQ (reference sequence). The CDR3 region has the DNA TGTGCCAGCAGCTTCATTGGGACAGGGTCCGCTCGTGCAGAGACCCAGTACTTC. Protein product: CASSFIGTGSARAETQYF.

This clone was seen a single time. The chain has TRBV11-2 and TRBJ2-3; D remains unclear. Germline-derived CDR1 and CDR2 are SGHAT and FQNNGV. Trimming took 7 bases from V and 4 from J, leaving 15 bases between them. This CDR3 is 14 amino acids long. CDR3 residues: CASKGRVGSDTQYF. The DNA of the CDR3 is TGTGCCAGCAAGGGTAGGGTCGGTTCAGATACGCAGTATTTT.

The chain links TRBV11-2 to TRBJ2-7; possible D gene TRBD2, 6 bases. CDR1 is SGHAT, CDR2 FQNNGV, per germline. This CDR3 spans 15 amino acids. V gave up 8 bases and J gave up 2 bases, with 19 bases separating them. The CDR3 here is CASGGAGLTTYEQYF. The CDR3 DNA sequence: TGTGCCAGCGGCGGGGCCGGGCTCACTACCTACGAGCAGTACTTC.

The J gene is TRBJ1-1, the V gene TRBV14; D is undetermined. Trimming shortened V by 2 bases and J by 0 bases, and 4 bases separated the two germline ends. The CDR3 extends over 13 amino acids. Germline V gene lookup returns CDR1 SGHDN and CDR2 FVKESK. CDR3 in amino acids: CASSQLLNTEAFF. CDR3 in DNA: TGTGCCAGCAGCCAATTATTGAACACTGAAGCTTTCTTT.

There are a few counts of this clone. V usage is TRBV6-4 and J usage is TRBJ2-2; D tentatively reads TRBD1 or TRBD2 (5 bases each). CDR1 and CDR2 (germline): MRHNA, SNTAGT. V gave up 6 bases and J gave up 5 bases, with 13 bases separating them. The CDR3 runs to 14 residues. The CDR3 is CASRGPGETGELFF. CDR3 nucleotides: TGTGCCAGCAGGGGACCCGGGGAGACCGGGGAGCTGTTTTTT.

This chain connects TRBV6-5 to TRBJ1-5; TRBD1 is a possible D gene (5 bases). V lost 6 bases and J lost 4, with 13 bases in between. CDR1 MNHEY and CDR2 SVGAGI come from the germline V gene. The CDR3 extends over 14 amino acids. The CDR3 DNA follows: TGTGCCAGCAGACCTTCGGGGCAAAATCAGCCCCAGCATTTT. Its protein is CASRPSGQNQPQHF.

The chain couples TRBV30 to TRBJ2-1; TRBD2 agrees at 13 bases. CDR1 and CDR2 from the germline V gene are GTSNPN and SVGIG (reference sequence). V trimming: 1 base; J trimming: 12 bases; junction bases outside the gene matches: 9. The CDR3 is made up of 15 amino acids. The CDR3 sequence is CAWSEGTSGVGGQFF. The CDR3 DNA reads as TGTGCCTGGAGTGAGGGGACTAGCGGGGTTGGGGGGCAGTTCTTC. Full variable domain (rest looked up from reference TRBV30 and TRBJ2-1): SQTIHQWPATLVQPVGSPLSLECTVEGTSNPNLYWYRQAAGRGLQLLFYSVGIGQISSEVPQNLSASRPQDRQFILSSKKLLLSDSGFYLCAWSEGTSGVGGQFFGPGTRLTVL.

This clone occurred once. V is TRBV18 and J is TRBJ1-1; D may be TRBD1 (5 bases). The length of the CDR3 is 12 residues. Trimming cost V 2 bases and J 8 bases, with 9 bases left between them. The germline V gene has CDR1 KGHSH and CDR2 LQKENI. CDR3 sequence reads: CASSPVRGEAFF. CDR3 nucleotide sequence: TGTGCCAGCTCACCAGTCCGGGGGGAAGCTTTCTTT.

The genes are TRBV28 and TRBJ1-3; D remains ambiguous. V was trimmed by 3 bases and J by 8 bases, leaving 11 bases between them. Germline CDR1 reads MDHEN; CDR2 reads SYDVKM. The CDR3 contains 13 residues. This chain's CDR3 is CASSFGVTDTIYF. In DNA, the CDR3 is TGTGCCAGCAGTTTTGGGGTAACCGACACCATATATTTT.

The chain is built from TRBV5-1 and TRBJ2-7; the match to TRBD2 covers 8 bases. This CDR3 has 15 residues. Germline V gene lookup returns CDR1 SGHRS and CDR2 YFSETQ. V shed 4 bases, J shed 3 bases, and the junction held 9 bases outside the gene matches. In DNA, the CDR3 is TGCGCCAGCAGCCTAGGGACTAGTCCTAACTACGAGCAGTACTTC. Translated: CASSLGTSPNYEQYF.